This T cell receptor beta chain was found in a study of T cell clonality in common variable immunodeficiency. Notes on the study in general: CVID subjects shared fewer TCRbeta clones than healthy controls did. CVID patient heterogeneity limited repertoire-clinical complication correlations.

Some clones are missing from TCRdb's copy, which holds only in-frame ones; the method was immunoSEQ multiplex PCR. Observed in the sample are 50,000 to 60,000 clones, none of them singletons. Each donor provided 5 to 8 ml of heparinized whole blood. The table lists this clone with many counts. The antigen is not known. This receptor was identified in a person aged 18 to 70 in good health. Sequenced sample: peripheral blood mononuclear cells.

Partial CDR3 DNA: TGTGCCAGTAGTGAGACTTCGGGAAACACC. Translated: CASSETSGNT. The CDR3 in full is CASSETSGNTIYF. This chain joins TRBV19 and TRBJ1-3; unclear D gene. The read falls 3 residues short of the CDR3 end, and the missing part is taken from the germline J gene. Germline V gives CDR1 LNHDA, CDR2 SQIVND (reference sequence). V shed 5 bases and J shed 4 bases, with 9 bases lying between them. The CDR3 runs 13 residues. The full variable domain, rest sourced from reference TRBV19 and TRBJ1-3, is DGGITQSPKYLFRKEGQNVTLSCEQNLNHDAMYWYRQDPGQGLRLIYYSQIVNDFQKGDIAEGYSVSREKKESFPLTVTSAQKNPTAFYLCASSETSGNTIYFGEGSWLTVV.